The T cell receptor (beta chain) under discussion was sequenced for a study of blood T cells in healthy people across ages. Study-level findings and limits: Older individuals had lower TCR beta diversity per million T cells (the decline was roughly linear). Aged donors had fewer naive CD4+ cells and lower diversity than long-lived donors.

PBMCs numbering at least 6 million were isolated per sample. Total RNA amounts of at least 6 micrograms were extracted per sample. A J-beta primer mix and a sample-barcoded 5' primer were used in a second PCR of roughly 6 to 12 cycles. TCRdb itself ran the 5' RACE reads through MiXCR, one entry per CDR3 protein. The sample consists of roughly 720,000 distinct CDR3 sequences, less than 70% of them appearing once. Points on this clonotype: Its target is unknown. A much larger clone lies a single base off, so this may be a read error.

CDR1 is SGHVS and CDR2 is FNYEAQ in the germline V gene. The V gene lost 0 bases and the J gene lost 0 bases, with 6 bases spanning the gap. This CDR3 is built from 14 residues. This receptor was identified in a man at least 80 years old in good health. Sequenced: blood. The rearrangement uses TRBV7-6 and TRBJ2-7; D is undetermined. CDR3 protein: CASSLAASSYEQYF. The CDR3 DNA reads TGTGCCAGCAGCTTAGCTGCGAGCTCCTACGAGCAGTACTTC.